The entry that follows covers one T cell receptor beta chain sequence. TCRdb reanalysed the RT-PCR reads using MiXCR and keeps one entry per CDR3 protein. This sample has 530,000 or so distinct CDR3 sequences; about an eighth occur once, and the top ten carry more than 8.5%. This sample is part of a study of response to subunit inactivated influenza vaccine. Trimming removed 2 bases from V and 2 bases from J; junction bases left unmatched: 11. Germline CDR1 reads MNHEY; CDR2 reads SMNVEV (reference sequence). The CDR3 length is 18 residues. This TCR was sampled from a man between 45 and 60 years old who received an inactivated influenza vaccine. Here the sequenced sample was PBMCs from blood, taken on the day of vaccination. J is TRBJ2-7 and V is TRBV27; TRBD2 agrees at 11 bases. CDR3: CASSLTKIAGGITYEQYF. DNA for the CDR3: TGTGCCAGCAGTTTAACGAAAATAGCGGGAGGGATCACCTACGAGCAGTACTTC.